The present T cell receptor beta chain was sequenced within a study of T cells in Graves' hyperthyroidism and ophthalmopathy. Across 18 months, stable Graves' hyperthyroidism was marked by no progression to ophthalmopathy. TCR beta CDR3 regions were amplified from RNA transcripts. TCR CDR3 regions were first amplified by RT-PCR with HTBI primers. TCRdb ran MiXCR on the multiplex PCR reads and lists one entry per CDR3 protein. The table shows about 350,000 distinct CDR3 sequences, with roughly 14% occurring only once. This clonotype has a handful of counts. Its antigen is still unknown. CDR1 and CDR2 (germline): MNHEY, SVGEGT. Between the trimmed V and J ends, which lost 5 bases and 0 bases, there was a span of 11 bases. This CDR3 contains 16 residues. Broader study findings: The model predicted ophthalmopathy a median roughly six months before onset.

This TCR was sampled from a woman between 25 and 40 years old with Graves' hyperthyroidism. The chain has TRBV6-2 or TRBV6-3 and TRBJ2-6; weak D call: TRBD1 (6 bases). Sequences were obtained from blood. CDR3 protein: CASSRQVISGANVLTF. The CDR3 region has the DNA TGTGCCAGCAGTCGACAGGTTATCTCTGGGGCCAACGTCCTGACTTTC.